The T cell receptor beta chain under discussion was sequenced for a study of T cell responses to AZD1222 COVID-19 vaccine. Assay used: immunoSEQ multiplex PCR; TCRdb lists only in-frame clones, some missing. The table records over 150,000 clones, approximately 90% of them present only once. This CDR3 comprises 11 residues. This specimen was peripheral blood, taken 28 days after the second AZD1222 dose. The chain recombines TRBV12-2 with TRBJ1-6. TRBV12-2 is labeled a pseudogene. This sequence was found in an adult who received the AZD1222 COVID-19 vaccine. This CDR3 is CASRPNSPLHF. Written as DNA, the CDR3 is TGTGCAAGTCGCCCTAATTCACCCCTCCACTTT.